Following are 21 T cell receptor beta chains from one sample sequenced in a study of STAT3 mutations in large granular lymphocyte leukemia. Broader study findings: Every T-LGLL patient had at least one immunodominant TCRbeta clonotype.

Sequenced by immunoSEQ multiplex PCR; TCRdb stores in-frame clones only, minus some. Of about 13,000 clones detected, 90% appear once; the ten largest clones hold roughly a third. Their antigen targets remain unknown. Sequenced input: peripheral blood mononuclear cells. Receptor source: a man between 40 and 49 years old with T-cell large granular lymphocyte leukemia. Some clones in this sample may be carry-over from other donors' samples.

This chain joins TRBV7-9 and TRBJ2-7; D gene ambiguous. Trimming shortened V by 8 bases and J by 4 bases, and 9 bases separated the two germline ends. The CDR3 has 11 residues. CDR1 and CDR2 from the germline V gene are SEHNR and FQNEAQ (reference sequence). The DNA of the CDR3 is TGTGCCAGCGGACCCTTATACGAGCAGTACTTC. Amino acids: CASGPLYEQYF.

The V call is TRBV6-5, the J call TRBJ1-5, with TRBD1 as a possible D gene (5 bases). The length of the CDR3 is 12 residues. Germline V gene sequence: CDR1 MNHEY, CDR2 SVGAGI. V was pared by 6 bases and J by 5 bases, with 8 bases between. The DNA of the CDR3 is TGTGCCAGCAGGCAGGGAGATCAGCCCCAGCATTTT. Translating gives CASRQGDQPQHF.

This chain connects TRBV18 to TRBJ1-2; TRBD1 aligns across 10 bases. The length of the CDR3 is 16 residues. CDR1 KGHSH and CDR2 LQKENI come from the germline V gene. The ends lost 6 bases at V and 3 bases at J; junction bases unmatched: 10. This chain's CDR3 is CASSPGQGGVHYGYTF. The CDR3 DNA reads as TGTGCCAGCTCTCCCGGACAGGGGGGAGTCCACTATGGCTACACCTTC.

The rearrangement uses TRBV11-3 and TRBJ2-7; D is perhaps TRBD1 or TRBD2 (7 bases each). The germline V gene has CDR1 SGHNT and CDR2 YENEEA. This CDR3 is built from 14 residues. V dropped 5 bases and J dropped 7 bases, with 18 bases sitting between them. The CDR3 protein is CASSPAGGAREQYF. For the CDR3, the DNA is TGTGCCAGCAGCCCAGCAGGGGGGGCGAGGGAGCAGTACTTC.

The table lists this clone with a count of one. V and J are TRBV7-2 and TRBJ1-3; a possible D gene is TRBD1 (6 bases). The CDR3 sequence is 15 residues long. The germline gives CDR1 SGHTA, CDR2 FQGNSA. V shed 2 bases and J shed 2 bases, with 10 bases lying between them. CDR3 bases: TGTGCCAGCAGCTTAAAAGGGGGAACTGGAAACACCATATATTTT. It translates to CASSLKGGTGNTIYF. Drawing the rest from reference TRBV7-2 and TRBJ1-3, the complete variable domain is GAGVSQSPSNKVTEKGKDVELRCDPISGHTALYWYRQSLGQGLEFLIYFQGNSAPDKSGLPSDRFSAERTGGSVSTLTIQRTQQEDSAVYLCASSLKGGTGNTIYFGEGSWLTVV.

This clone came up once. V gene TRBV4-2 combines with J gene TRBJ1-1; D is unresolved. V gave up 0 bases and J gave up 1 base, with 9 bases separating them. Germline-derived CDR1 and CDR2 are LGHNA and YNFKEQ. The CDR3 totals 15 residues. This CDR3 is CASSQDWETNTEAFF. CDR3 coding DNA: TGTGCCAGCAGCCAAGACTGGGAGACGAACACTGAAGCTTTCTTT.

The genes are TRBV5-6 and TRBJ1-6; 9 nucleotides agree with TRBD1. CDR3 length: 17 amino acids. V was clipped by 4 bases and J by 10 bases; unmatched bases: 15. Looked up from germline, CDR1 is SGHDT and CDR2 is YYEEEE. CDR3 protein: CASSPWTGDGLRSPLHF. The CDR3, as DNA: TGTGCCAGCAGCCCTTGGACAGGGGACGGTCTTCGATCACCCCTCCACTTT.

The CDR3, as DNA: TGTGCCAGCAGCTTAGAATGGGGGGCCGGGGAGCTGTTTTTT. It yields the protein CASSLEWGAGELFF. This chain connects TRBV7-2 to TRBJ2-2; tentatively, D is TRBD2 (6 bases). This CDR3 has 14 amino acids. Germline CDR1 and CDR2: SGHTA and FQGNSA. Trimming cost V 1 base and J 6 bases, with 9 bases left between them.

This rearrangement joins TRBV9 to TRBJ1-2; 7 nucleotides align to TRBD1. The CDR3 is made up of 15 amino acids. With V trimmed by 5 bases and J by 1 base, 8 bases remained unmatched. The V gene's germline CDR1 is SGDLS and CDR2 YYNGEE. This chain's CDR3 is CASRRPGGNNYGYTF. The CDR3 region has the DNA TGTGCCAGCAGACGACCAGGGGGGAATAACTATGGCTACACCTTC.

The chain recombines TRBV11-2 with TRBJ2-7; 10 bases align to TRBD2. The length of the CDR3 is 12 residues. V trimming: 5 bases; J trimming: 7 bases; junction bases outside the gene matches: 2. The germline CDR1 and CDR2 sequences are SGHAT and FQNNGV. Here the CDR3 DNA reads TGTGCCAGCAGCCAGGGACTAGCGGAGCAGTACTTC. Translation gives CASSQGLAEQYF.

J is TRBJ2-3 and V is TRBV19, with D perhaps TRBD2 (6 bases). Trimming cost V 3 bases and J 4 bases, with 14 bases left between them. The CDR3 loop spans 15 amino acids. In germline, CDR1 is LNHDA, CDR2 SQIVND (reference sequence). CDR3 residues: CASSIGASGADTQYF. CDR3 nucleotide sequence: TGTGCCAGTAGTATCGGGGCCTCGGGGGCAGATACGCAGTATTTT. Variable domain in full (rest from reference TRBV19 and TRBJ2-3): DGGITQSPKYLFRKEGQNVTLSCEQNLNHDAMYWYRQDPGQGLRLIYYSQIVNDFQKGDIAEGYSVSREKKESFPLTVTSAQKNPTAFYLCASSIGASGADTQYFGPGTRLTVL.

The chain links TRBV5-1 to TRBJ1-5; D is uncertain. The ends were cut back, 0 bases at V and 2 bases at J, with 12 bases in the middle. The CDR3 length is 16 residues. Germline values: CDR1 SGHRS, CDR2 YFSETQ. CDR3 sequence reads: CASSLEGSWGNQPQHF. CDR3 in DNA: TGCGCCAGCAGCTTGGAAGGGAGTTGGGGCAATCAGCCCCAGCATTTT.

Written as DNA, the CDR3 is TGCAGCGTTGAAGGGCCAGGGGATGGCTACACCTTC. Amino acid sequence: CSVEGPGDGYTF. V is TRBV29-1 and J is TRBJ1-2; D perhaps matches TRBD1 (6 bases). The V end lost 1 base, the J end lost 6 bases, and 9 bases lay between the germline ends. Germline CDR1 is SQVTM and CDR2 is ANQGSEA. The CDR3 is made up of 12 amino acids.

The chain links TRBV5-1 to TRBJ2-7, with D perhaps assigned TRBD1 or TRBD2 (5 bases each). The CDR3 has 14 amino acids. The germline V and J ends were trimmed by 2 bases and 4 bases, with 13 bases remaining between them. Germline V lookup: CDR1 SGHRS, CDR2 YFSETQ. CDR3 nucleotides: TGCGCCAGCAGCTTCCGAGGGACGGAATACGAGCAGTACTTC. Protein product: CASSFRGTEYEQYF.

This chain joins TRBV6-5 and TRBJ1-1; D is unresolved. CDR1 is MNHEY, CDR2 SVGAGI, per germline. The length of the CDR3 is 13 residues. The germline V and J ends were trimmed by 2 bases and 0 bases, with 4 bases remaining between them. Here the CDR3 reads CASSYQLNTEAFF. In nucleotides, the CDR3 is TGTGCCAGCAGTTACCAACTGAACACTGAAGCTTTCTTT.

V is TRBV18 and J is TRBJ1-5; no clear D gene. The germline V gene has CDR1 KGHSH and CDR2 LQKENI. The CDR3 consists of 13 residues. V lost 3 bases, J lost 6 bases, and 9 bases lay in between. CDR3 coding DNA: TGTGCCAGCTCACCCGAATGGAGTCAGCCCCAGCATTTT. Residues: CASSPEWSQPQHF. Complete variable domain (other parts from reference TRBV18 and TRBJ1-5): NAGVMQNPRHLVRRRGQEARLRCSPMKGHSHVYWYRQLPEEGLKFMVYLQKENIIDESGMPKERFSAEFPKEGPSILRIQQVVRGDSAAYFCASSPEWSQPQHFGDGTRLSIL.

The V gene is TRBV21-1, the J gene TRBJ1-1. TRBV21-1 corresponds to a pseudogene. This CDR3 region has 12 residues. The CDR3 region has the DNA TGTGCCAGAAATCTTATGAACGCTGAAGCTTTCTTT. Translating it yields CARNLMNAEAFF.

This clone appeared a few times. CDR3: CASSLAVRSGYGYTF. CDR3 DNA: TGTGCCAGCAGCTTGGCGGTTAGGTCGGGCTATGGCTACACCTTC. The chain is built from TRBV5-5 and TRBJ1-2; D is unresolved. V shed 0 bases and J shed 4 bases, with 13 bases lying between them. Germline CDR1 reads SGHKS; CDR2 reads YYEKEE (reference sequence). The CDR3 has 15 residues.

The chain recombines TRBV19 with TRBJ1-1; TRBD1 is a possible D gene (5 bases). Germline CDR1 is LNHDA and CDR2 is SQIVND (reference sequence). CDR3 size: 14 residues. V lost 5 bases and J lost 1, with 11 bases in between. The CDR3: CASSFGAGNTEAFF. The CDR3 DNA is TGTGCCAGTAGTTTTGGGGCCGGGAACACTGAAGCTTTCTTT.

This chain uses TRBV4-3 with TRBJ2-7; TRBD1 agrees at 10 bases. The CDR3 totals 17 residues. The germline CDR1 and CDR2 sequences are LGHNA and YSLEER. V lost 1 base to trimming and J lost 5 bases; unmatched junction nucleotides: 11. In DNA form, the CDR3 reads TGCGCCAGCAGCCAAGGTATACCGGGACAGGGGCTTAACGAGCAGTACTTC. Its protein product is CASSQGIPGQGLNEQYF.

The chain links TRBV7-2 to TRBJ2-7; 11 nucleotides line up with TRBD2. There are 15 residues in the CDR3. Per germline, CDR1 SGHTA and CDR2 FQGNSA. The V gene end was trimmed by 2 bases and the J gene end by 3 bases; junction bases not matched to a gene: 3. The CDR3 DNA is TGTGCCAGCAGCTTAACTAGCGGGGGAAACTACGAGCAGTACTTC. Translating gives CASSLTSGGNYEQYF.